The present TCR beta chain was sequenced within a study of shared clonotypes between healthy human individuals. The data were produced by immunoSEQ multiplex PCR, yet TCRdb's version contains in-frame clones alone and is incomplete. The table shows approximately 1,500,000 clones, with around 98% occurring only once. The CDR3 has 15 residues. Germline CDR1 SEHNR, CDR2 FQNEAQ (reference sequence). The V gene end was trimmed by 5 bases and the J gene end by 6 bases; junction bases not matched to a gene: 5. The sample holds one count of this clone. Sequenced input: naive CD4+ T cells sorted from blood. The subset was: CD45RA+ positively selected. The origin of this receptor is a man aged 30 to 45 in good health. The chain carries TRBV7-9 and TRBJ1-4; 11 bases map to TRBD1. The CDR3 DNA reads as TGTGCCAGCAGCCTAGGGGACAGGGGGGATGAAAAACTGTTTTTT. Translating gives CASSLGDRGDEKLFF.